These T cell receptor beta chains were read from a single sample in a study of CD8 T cells in Susac syndrome. In TCRdb, the immunoSEQ multiplex PCR reads were re-called with MiXCR into one record per CDR3 protein. The repertoire holds around 200,000 distinct CDR3 sequences, with 90% to 95% as singletons. The sample was CD4+ T cells from PBMCs. The receptors stem from a human donor in good health. Both conserved end residues are part of each CDR3. A D gene is named only where the DNA matches it firmly.

J gene | V gene | D gene | CDR3 protein | CDR3 DNA
TRBJ2-6 | TRBV5-1 | . | CASRAQGSGANVLTF | TGCGCCAGCAGGGCTCAGGGGAGTGGGGCCAACGTCCTGACTTTC
TRBJ1-5 | TRBV4-3 | . | CASSQEIDQPQHF | TGCGCCAGCAGCCAGGAGATAGACCAGCCCCAGCATTTT
TRBJ1-5 | TRBV4-1 | . | CASSQEGIANQPQHF | TGCGCCAGCAGCCAAGAGGGCATTGCCAATCAGCCCCAGCATTTT
TRBJ2-4 | TRBV3-1 | . | CASSQMGQNIQYF | TGTGCCAGCAGCCAGATGGGGCAAAACATTCAGTACTTC
TRBJ2-1 | TRBV5-1 | . | CASSLEGQSSYNEQFF | TGCGCCAGCAGCTTGGAGGGACAAAGCTCCTACAATGAGCAGTTCTTC
TRBJ1-5 | TRBV24-1 | . | CATSRGYNQPQHF | TGTGCCACCAGCAGGGGTTACAATCAGCCCCAGCATTTT
TRBJ2-6 | TRBV10-3 | . | CAISEGANVLTF | TGTGCCATCAGTGAAGGGGCCAACGTCCTGACTTTC
TRBJ2-2 | TRBV24-1 | TRBD1 | CATASRDRVTGELFF | TGTGCCACCGCGAGCCGGGACAGGGTCACCGGGGAGCTGTTTTTT
TRBJ2-3 | TRBV7-2 | . | CASSLALGPQYF | TGTGCCAGCAGCTTAGCGCTGGGACCGCAGTATTTT
TRBJ2-2 | TRBV6-4 | . | CASSEMWGHTGELFF | TGTGCCAGCAGTGAAATGTGGGGACACACCGGGGAGCTGTTTTTT
TRBJ2-1 | TRBV3-1 | TRBD1 | CASSQLDRGYYEQFF | TGTGCCAGCAGCCAACTGGACAGGGGGTACTATGAGCAGTTCTTC
TRBJ2-6 | TRBV29-1 | . | CSVARDTDSGANVLTF | TGCAGCGTGGCCCGGGACACCGACTCTGGGGCCAACGTCCTGACTTTC
TRBJ2-1 | TRBV3-1 | . | CASSLTSGHNEQFF | TGTGCCAGCAGCCTCACGAGCGGGCACAATGAGCAGTTCTTC
TRBJ1-1 | TRBV23-1 | . | CASSSIGTEAFF | TGCGCCAGCAGTTCTATCGGCACTGAAGCTTTCTTT